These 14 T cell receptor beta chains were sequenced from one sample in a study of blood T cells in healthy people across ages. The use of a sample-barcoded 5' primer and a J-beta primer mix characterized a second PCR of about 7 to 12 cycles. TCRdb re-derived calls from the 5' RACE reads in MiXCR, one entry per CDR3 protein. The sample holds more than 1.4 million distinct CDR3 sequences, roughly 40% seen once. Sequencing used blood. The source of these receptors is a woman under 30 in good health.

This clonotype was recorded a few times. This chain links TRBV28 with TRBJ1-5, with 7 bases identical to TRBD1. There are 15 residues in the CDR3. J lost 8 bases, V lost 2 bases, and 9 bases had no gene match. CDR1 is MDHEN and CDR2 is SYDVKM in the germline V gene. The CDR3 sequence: CASSLKRGLVEPQHF. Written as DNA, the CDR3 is TGTGCCAGCAGTTTAAAAAGGGGGCTAGTGGAGCCCCAGCATTTT. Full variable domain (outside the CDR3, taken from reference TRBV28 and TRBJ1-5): DVKVTQSSRYLVKRTGEKVFLECVQDMDHENMFWYRQDPGLGLRLIYFSYDVKMKEKGDIPEGYSVSREKKERFSLILESASTNQTSMYLCASSLKRGLVEPQHFGDGTRLSIL.

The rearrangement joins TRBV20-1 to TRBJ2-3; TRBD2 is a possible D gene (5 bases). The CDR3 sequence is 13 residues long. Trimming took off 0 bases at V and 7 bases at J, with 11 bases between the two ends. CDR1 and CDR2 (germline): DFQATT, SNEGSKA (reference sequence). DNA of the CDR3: TGCAGTGCTAGAGAGGGCAGCGGTTATACGCAGTATTTT. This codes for CSAREGSGYTQYF.

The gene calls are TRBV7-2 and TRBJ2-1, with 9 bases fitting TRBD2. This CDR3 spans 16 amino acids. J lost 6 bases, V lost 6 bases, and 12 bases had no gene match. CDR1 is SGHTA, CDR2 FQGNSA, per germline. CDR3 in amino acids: CASSSPGRGGFNEQFF. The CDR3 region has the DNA TGTGCCAGCAGTTCCCCGGGGCGGGGGGGGTTCAATGAGCAGTTCTTC.

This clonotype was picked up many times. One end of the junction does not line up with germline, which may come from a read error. The CDR3 nucleotides are TGCGCCAGCAGCTTGGAGGGGTACCAAGAGACCCAGTACTTC. Translating it yields CASSLEGYQETQYF. This chain joins TRBV12-3 or TRBV12-4 and TRBJ2-5; a possible D gene is TRBD2 (6 bases). The CDR3 contains 14 residues.

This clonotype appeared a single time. CDR3 coding DNA: TGTGCCATCAGTGCCCCGCCGCCAAACGATGAGCAGTTCTTC. It translates to CAISAPPPNDEQFF. The gene calls are TRBV10-3 and TRBJ2-1; D is unresolved. Per the germline V gene, CDR1 is ENHRY and CDR2 is SYGVKD. This CDR3 spans 14 amino acids. Trimming removed 4 bases at V and 8 bases at J, with 15 bases between.

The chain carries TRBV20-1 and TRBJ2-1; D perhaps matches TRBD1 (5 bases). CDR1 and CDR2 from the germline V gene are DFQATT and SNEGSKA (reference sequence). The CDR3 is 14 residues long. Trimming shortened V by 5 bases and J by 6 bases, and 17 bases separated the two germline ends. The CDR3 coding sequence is TGCAGTGCTTCCGACAGACCGTCGGGCAATGAGCAGTTCTTC. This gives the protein CSASDRPSGNEQFF.

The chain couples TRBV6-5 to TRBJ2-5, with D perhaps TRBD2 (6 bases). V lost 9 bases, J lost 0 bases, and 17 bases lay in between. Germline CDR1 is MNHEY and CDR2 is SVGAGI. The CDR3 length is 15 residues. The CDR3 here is CARTRTTLYQETQYF. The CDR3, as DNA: TGTGCCAGAACCCGGACTACTCTGTACCAAGAGACCCAGTACTTC.

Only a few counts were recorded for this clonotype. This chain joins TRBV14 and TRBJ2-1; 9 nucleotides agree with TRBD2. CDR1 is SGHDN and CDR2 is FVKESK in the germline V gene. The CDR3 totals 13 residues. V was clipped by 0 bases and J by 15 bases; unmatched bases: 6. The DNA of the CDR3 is TGTGCCAGCAGCCAAGATCGAGCGGGAGGCCGGTTCTTC. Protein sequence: CASSQDRAGGRFF. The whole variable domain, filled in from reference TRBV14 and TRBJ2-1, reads EAGVTQFPSHSVIEKGQTVTLRCDPISGHDNLYWYRRVMGKEIKFLLHFVKESKQDESGMPNNRFLAERTGGTYSTLKVQPAELEDSGVYFCASSQDRAGGRFFGPGTRLTVL.

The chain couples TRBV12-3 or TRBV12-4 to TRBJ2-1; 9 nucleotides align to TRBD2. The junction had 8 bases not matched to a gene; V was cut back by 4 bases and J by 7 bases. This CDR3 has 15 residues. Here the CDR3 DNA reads TGTGCCAGCAGTTATACCGGGACTAGCCTAAATGAGCAGTTCTTC. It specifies CASSYTGTSLNEQFF.

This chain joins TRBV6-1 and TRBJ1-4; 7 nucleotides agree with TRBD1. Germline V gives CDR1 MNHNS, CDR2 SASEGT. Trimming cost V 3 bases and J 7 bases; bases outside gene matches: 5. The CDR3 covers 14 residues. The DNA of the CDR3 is TGTGCCAGCAGTGACCGGGACAGCGGTGAAAAACTGTTTTTT. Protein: CASSDRDSGEKLFF.

For the CDR3, the DNA is TGCAGCGTGCGTCCCCCACAGGGGGCGAATGAGCAGTTCTTC. This sequence encodes CSVRPPQGANEQFF. This chain uses TRBV29-1 with TRBJ2-1, with TRBD1 matching over 9 bases. Germline assignment: CDR1 SQVTM and CDR2 ANQGSEA. This CDR3 contains 14 residues. The ends lost 6 bases at V and 7 bases at J; junction bases unmatched: 10.

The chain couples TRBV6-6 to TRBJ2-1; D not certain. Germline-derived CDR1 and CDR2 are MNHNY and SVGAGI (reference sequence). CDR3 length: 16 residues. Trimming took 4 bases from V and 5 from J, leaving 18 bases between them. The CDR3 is CASSFIGPVADNEQFF. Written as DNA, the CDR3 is TGTGCCAGCAGTTTCATAGGCCCAGTTGCGGACAATGAGCAGTTCTTC.

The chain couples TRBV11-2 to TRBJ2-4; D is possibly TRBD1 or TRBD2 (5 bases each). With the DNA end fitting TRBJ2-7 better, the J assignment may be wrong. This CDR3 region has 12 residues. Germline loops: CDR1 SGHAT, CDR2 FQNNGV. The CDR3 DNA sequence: TGTGCCAGCGGGCTGGGGGTACGCGAGCAGTACTTC. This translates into CASGLGVREQYF.

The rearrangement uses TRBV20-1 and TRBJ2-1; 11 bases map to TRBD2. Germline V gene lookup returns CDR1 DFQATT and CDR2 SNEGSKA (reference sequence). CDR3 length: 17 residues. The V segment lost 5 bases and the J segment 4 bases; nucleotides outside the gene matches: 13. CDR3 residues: CSARPRLAGIHYNEQFF. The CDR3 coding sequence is TGCAGTGCTCGCCCTCGACTAGCGGGAATCCATTACAATGAGCAGTTCTTC.